These 32 T cell receptor beta chains were all obtained from the same sample, sequenced in a study of cytomegalovirus exposure and HLA in healthy donors. The PCR contained 60 Vbeta and 13 Jbeta primers. The repertoire was sequenced with immunoSEQ multiplex PCR; TCRdb's copy has only in-frame clones and lacks some. Among some 170,000 clones, about 83% were seen once, and the ten largest hold over 0.8%. The material sequenced was PBMCs. The receptors come from a woman in her 30s in good health and CMV-seronegative.

This clone was picked up a small number of times. The V gene is TRBV6-5, the J gene TRBJ1-5, with 12 bases fitting TRBD1. There are 15 residues in the CDR3. Germline loops: CDR1 MNHEY, CDR2 SVGAGI. The V gene end was trimmed by 6 bases and the J gene end by 6 bases; junction bases not matched to a gene: 6. The CDR3: CASSPGTGGVQPQHF. As DNA, the CDR3 is TGTGCCAGCAGCCCGGGGACAGGGGGCGTTCAGCCCCAGCATTTT.

The chain combines TRBV2 with TRBJ2-3, with D possibly TRBD2 on 6 matching bases. Germline CDR1 reads SNHLY; CDR2 reads FYNNEI. CDR3 length equals 15 residues. Deletions cut 8 bases from V and 5 bases from J, with 20 bases between. The CDR3 here is CASRHLPGTLDTQYF. DNA for the CDR3: TGTGCCAGCCGACACCTCCCCGGGACTCTAGATACGCAGTATTTT.

This chain connects TRBV28 to TRBJ1-1; 7 nucleotides line up with TRBD1. J gave up 2 bases and V 3 bases, and 9 bases lay outside the gene matches. The germline V gene encodes CDR1 MDHEN and CDR2 SYDVKM. CDR3 length equals 16 residues. CDR3 nucleotide sequence: TGTGCCAGCAGTTTTTTAACTCGGACAGGAAACACTGAAGCTTTCTTT. It translates to CASSFLTRTGNTEAFF. Combining the CDR3 with reference TRBV28 and TRBJ1-1 gives the whole variable domain DVKVTQSSRYLVKRTGEKVFLECVQDMDHENMFWYRQDPGLGLRLIYFSYDVKMKEKGDIPEGYSVSREKKERFSLILESASTNQTSMYLCASSFLTRTGNTEAFFGQGTRLTVV.

The V and J genes are TRBV27 and TRBJ1-1; the D is unclear. The V end lost 0 bases, the J end lost 0 bases, and 8 bases lay between the germline ends. This CDR3 is 15 amino acids long. Germline assignment: CDR1 MNHEY and CDR2 SMNVEV (reference sequence). CDR3 sequence reads: CASSLSRPMNTEAFF. The CDR3 coding sequence is TGTGCCAGCAGTTTATCGCGGCCCATGAACACTGAAGCTTTCTTT.

The chain uses TRBV6-4 and TRBJ2-5; D might be TRBD1 (5 bases). Germline CDR1 MRHNA, CDR2 SNTAGT. V was shortened by 6 bases and J by 3 bases, with 14 bases between the two germline ends. The CDR3 covers 14 residues. The CDR3 bases are TGTGCCAGCAGCACCGGCAGGGATGAAGAGACCCAGTACTTC. Protein product: CASSTGRDEETQYF.

The rearrangement links TRBV25-1 to TRBJ2-7, with 7 bases fitting TRBD1. The CDR3 runs to 14 residues. CDR1 and CDR2 from the germline V gene are MGHDK and SYGVNS. J lost 6 bases, V lost 1 base, and 6 bases had no gene match. DNA of the CDR3: TGTGCCAGCAGTGAATTTAAGGGGGCGGGCGAGCAGTACTTC. It codes for CASSEFKGAGEQYF.

This sequence joins TRBV28 and TRBJ1-4; D is unclear. CDR3 length: 15 amino acids. Trimming shortened V by 3 bases and J by 0 bases, and 8 bases separated the two germline ends. Germline-derived CDR1 and CDR2 are MDHEN and SYDVKM. The CDR3 region has the DNA TGTGCCAGCAGTTTCGCCGAGGCAACTAATGAAAAACTGTTTTTT. Its protein product is CASSFAEATNEKLFF.

The rearrangement uses TRBV7-6 and TRBJ1-2, with a weak D call TRBD1 (5 bases). The CDR3 extends over 16 amino acids. Germline V gives CDR1 SGHVS, CDR2 FNYEAQ. Trimming left V 1 base short and J 6 bases short, with 18 bases between. CDR3 DNA: TGTGCCAGCAGCTTAGGTCCCAGGGCCGAAGGGAATGGCTACACCTTC. It yields the protein CASSLGPRAEGNGYTF.

This clone was seen only a few times. V gene TRBV14 combines with J gene TRBJ2-7; D perhaps matches TRBD1 (6 bases). The V end was cut by 8 bases, the J end by 6 bases, with 11 bases between. The germline CDR1 and CDR2 sequences are SGHDN and FVKESK. CDR3 length equals 11 residues. The chain's CDR3 is CASGRGSEQYF. The CDR3 region has the DNA TGTGCCAGCGGCAGGGGATCCGAGCAGTACTTC.

The chain joins TRBV27 to TRBJ2-7, with D maybe TRBD1 (6 bases). The germline V gene has CDR1 MNHEY and CDR2 SMNVEV (reference sequence). V was trimmed by 5 bases and J by 2 bases, leaving 13 bases between them. The CDR3 loop spans 14 amino acids. The CDR3: CASSTGTSTYEQYF. The CDR3 DNA is TGTGCCAGCAGTACGGGGACATCTACCTACGAGCAGTACTTC.

This clone was seen a few times. This rearrangement joins TRBV5-1 to TRBJ2-3; TRBD1 matches at 9 bases. Germline trimming cut 0 bases from V and 2 bases from J; bases unmatched to any gene: 4. The CDR3 contains 16 residues. Germline V gene sequence: CDR1 SGHRS, CDR2 YFSETQ. CDR3 DNA: TGCGCCAGCAGCTTGGCCGGGACAGGGATCACAGATACGCAGTATTTT. This translates into CASSLAGTGITDTQYF.

CDR3 sequence: CASTRLGAQNTGELFF. The DNA for the CDR3 is TGCGCCAGCACCCGCTTGGGAGCTCAGAACACCGGGGAGCTGTTTTTT. The chain links TRBV5-1 to TRBJ2-2; the D gene is possibly TRBD2 (5 bases). CDR1 and CDR2 from the germline V gene are SGHRS and YFSETQ. The CDR3 sequence is 16 residues long. Trimming removed 6 bases from V and 1 base from J, with 16 bases in between.

This chain joins TRBV5-1 and TRBJ2-2; D perhaps matches TRBD1 (6 bases). Trimming removed 2 bases at V and 6 bases at J, with 8 bases between. Germline V gene data show CDR1 as SGHRS and CDR2 as YFSETQ. The CDR3 contains 13 residues. Here the CDR3 reads CASSLSGAGELFF. The DNA for the CDR3 is TGCGCCAGCAGCTTATCAGGGGCCGGGGAGCTGTTTTTT.

The chain recombines TRBV4-1 with TRBJ2-5; possible D gene TRBD1, 5 bases. CDR3 length: 18 amino acids. In germline, CDR1 is MGHRA, CDR2 YSYEKL. V was trimmed by 0 bases and J by 5 bases, leaving 22 bases between them. CDR3 region: CASSQDGWTSKSQETQYF. CDR3 DNA: TGCGCCAGCAGCCAAGATGGGTGGACAAGCAAAAGCCAGGAGACCCAGTACTTC.

This chain uses TRBV10-2 with TRBJ1-2; 7 positions agree with TRBD1. The CDR3 has 15 amino acids. The V gene's germline CDR1 is WSHSY and CDR2 SAAADI. The junction had 7 bases not matched to a gene; V was cut back by 6 bases and J by 0 bases. The CDR3 DNA reads as TGCGCCAGCAGAGGACAGGACTCTTCTAACTATGGCTACACCTTC. Protein product: CASRGQDSSNYGYTF.

The chain joins TRBV27 to TRBJ2-1; 13 bases line up with TRBD2. V shed 7 bases, J shed 7 bases, and the junction held 10 bases outside the gene matches. CDR1 and CDR2 (germline): MNHEY, SMNVEV (reference sequence). This CDR3 region has 16 residues. This CDR3 is CASTPALAGGRNEQFF. The CDR3 DNA reads TGTGCCAGCACACCGGCACTAGCGGGAGGGCGGAATGAGCAGTTCTTC.

The chain carries TRBV30 and TRBJ2-7; D gene unclear. V lost 1 base and J 6 bases, leaving 7 bases between the germline ends. CDR3 length equals 11 residues. Germline V gene data show CDR1 as GTSNPN and CDR2 as SVGIG (reference sequence). CDR3 in amino acids: CAWSGPSEQYF. CDR3 bases: TGTGCCTGGAGTGGACCTAGCGAGCAGTACTTC.

The chain recombines TRBV4-1 with TRBJ1-1; a weak D match, TRBD1 (6 bases). The length of the CDR3 is 14 residues. The germline CDR1 and CDR2 sequences are MGHRA and YSYEKL. Trimming cost V 1 base and J 8 bases, with 14 bases left between them. The CDR3 here is CASSQAQGLGEAFF. Written as DNA, the CDR3 is TGCGCCAGCAGCCAAGCCCAGGGGTTAGGCGAAGCTTTCTTT.

This chain links TRBV7-6 with TRBJ1-4; D is possibly TRBD1 (5 bases). From germline, CDR1 is SGHVS and CDR2 FNYEAQ. V was cut by 5 bases and J by 7 bases, with 14 bases left in between. CDR3 length: 14 residues. CDR3 in amino acids: CASSPGGVGEKLFF. As DNA, the CDR3 is TGTGCCAGCAGCCCGGGGGGTGTAGGTGAAAAACTGTTTTTT.

There are a few counts of this clone. CDR3 in amino acids: CASRSDRGSYNEQFF. The DNA of the CDR3 is TGTGCCAGCAGGTCGGACAGGGGCTCCTACAATGAGCAGTTCTTC. V gene TRBV27 combines with J gene TRBJ2-1; 9 bases fit TRBD1. Germline CDR1 reads MNHEY; CDR2 reads SMNVEV (reference sequence). V shed 6 bases, J shed 0 bases, and the junction held 3 bases outside the gene matches. The CDR3 covers 15 residues.

In its sample, this clone was seen a few times. The V gene is TRBV21-1, the J gene TRBJ2-1; no check of the table's D call, TRBD1, against the DNA was made. TRBV21-1 is assigned pseudogene status. This CDR3 is built from 13 residues. The CDR3 spells CASTPTGRNEQFF. CDR3 DNA: TGTGCCAGCACCCCGACAGGGCGTAATGAGCAGTTCTTC.

The chain recombines TRBV5-6 with TRBJ1-4, with D perhaps matching TRBD1 (6 bases). V was clipped by 5 bases and J by 6 bases, with 11 bases between them. This CDR3 comprises 13 residues. Germline CDR1 is SGHDT and CDR2 is YYEEEE. The CDR3 sequence: CASSQGQDEKLFF. CDR3 DNA: TGTGCCAGCAGTCAGGGGCAGGATGAAAAACTGTTTTTT.

The V gene is TRBV11-2, the J gene TRBJ1-5; D might be TRBD1 (5 bases). The V gene lost 1 base and the J gene lost 6 bases, with 16 bases spanning the gap. Germline CDR1 SGHAT, CDR2 FQNNGV. This CDR3 region has 16 residues. The CDR3, as DNA: TGTGCCAGCAGCTTAGCCACAGGTTCGGCAAGTCAGCCCCAGCATTTT. Protein product: CASSLATGSASQPQHF.

This clone appeared a few times. The chain links TRBV4-1 to TRBJ1-6, with D maybe TRBD1 (5 bases). Germline V gene lookup returns CDR1 MGHRA and CDR2 YSYEKL. V was pared by 1 base and J by 5 bases, with 9 bases between. CDR3 size: 15 residues. CDR3 in amino acids: CASSQADSDNSPLHF. CDR3 sequence (DNA): TGCGCCAGCAGCCAAGCCGACAGCGATAATTCACCCCTCCACTTT.

A few counts support this clone. The J gene is TRBJ1-1, the V gene TRBV5-5; D uncertain. CDR1 and CDR2 (germline): SGHKS, YYEKEE (reference sequence). V lost 4 bases, J lost 5 bases, and 18 bases lay in between. The CDR3 length is 15 residues. The CDR3 nucleotides read TGTGCCAGCAGCCGCCTCCAAGGAGGGCGGACTGAAGCTTTCTTT. Residues: CASSRLQGGRTEAFF.

The gene calls are TRBV19 and TRBJ2-2; D is undetermined. V lost 4 bases, J lost 9 bases, and 12 bases lay in between. Germline values: CDR1 LNHDA, CDR2 SQIVND (reference sequence). The CDR3 loop spans 13 amino acids. In nucleotides, the CDR3 is TGTGCCAGTAGTACCCCTCTCGTCCGGGAGCTGTTTTTT. The encoded protein is CASSTPLVRELFF.

This clone appeared a few times. The chain joins TRBV2 to TRBJ2-1, with 10 bases aligning to TRBD2. V dropped 3 bases and J dropped 6; count of bases not matched to a gene: 5. The CDR3 runs 15 residues. Germline CDR1 SNHLY, CDR2 FYNNEI. CDR3 nucleotide sequence: TGTGCCAGCAGTGAGAACCTAGCGGGGGTCAATGAGCAGTTCTTC. Translated, it gives CASSENLAGVNEQFF. Supplemented by reference TRBV2 and TRBJ2-1, the full variable domain reads EPEVTQTPSHQVTQMGQEVILRCVPISNHLYFYWYRQILGQKVEFLVSFYNNEISEKSEIFDDQFSVERPDGSNFTLKIRSTKLEDSAMYFCASSENLAGVNEQFFGPGTRLTVL.

The chain joins TRBV5-4 to TRBJ1-1, with D tentatively TRBD1 (5 bases). The V gene lost 4 bases and the J gene lost 7 bases, with 14 bases spanning the gap. The CDR3 has 13 residues. The germline CDR1 and CDR2 sequences are SGHNT and YYREEE (reference sequence). CDR3 sequence: CASSPGGSFEAFF. The CDR3 nucleotides read TGTGCCAGCAGCCCGGGGGGGTCATTTGAAGCTTTCTTT.

The chain carries TRBV6-5 and TRBJ1-2; D unclear. The CDR3 runs 16 residues. V lost 2 bases and J 3 bases, leaving 16 bases between the germline ends. Germline V gene sequence: CDR1 MNHEY, CDR2 SVGAGI. Written as DNA, the CDR3 is TGTGCCAGCAGTTACCAATCACAGTCTGTGGACTATGGCTACACCTTC. Amino acid sequence: CASSYQSQSVDYGYTF.

The chain uses TRBV6-6 and TRBJ2-2; the D gene is possibly TRBD1 (7 bases). The ends were cut back, 6 bases at V and 7 bases at J, with 12 bases in the middle. Germline V gene data show CDR1 as MNHNY and CDR2 as SVGAGI (reference sequence). The CDR3 consists of 13 residues. CDR3 in DNA: TGTGCCAGCAGCCCAGGGGGGCTCGGGGAGCTGTTTTTT. Its protein product is CASSPGGLGELFF.

The J gene is TRBJ2-2, the V gene TRBV5-1, with TRBD2 matching 11 bases. Trimming took 4 bases from V and 3 from J; bases not matched to a gene: 2. This CDR3 is built from 15 residues. Germline CDR1 is SGHRS and CDR2 is YFSETQ. CDR3 amino acids: CASSEGLADTGELFF. The CDR3 coding sequence is TGCGCCAGCAGCGAGGGACTAGCGGACACCGGGGAGCTGTTTTTT. The variable domain in full, completed from reference TRBV5-1 and TRBJ2-2, reads KAGVTQTPRYLIKTRGQQVTLSCSPISGHRSVSWYQQTPGQGLQFLFEYFSETQRNKGNFPGRFSGRQFSNSRSEMNVSTLELGDSALYLCASSEGLADTGELFFGEGSRLTVL.

This clone was recorded only once. This sequence joins TRBV23-1 and TRBJ1-5; 9 positions match TRBD1. TRBV23-1 is designated an ORF whose function remains uncertain. CDR3 length: 18 residues. Unmatched junction bases numbered 11, after V lost 1 base and J lost 4 bases. CDR3 in DNA: TGCGCCAGCAGTCAATTCTGTAAGGGACAGGGAGGTAATCAGCCCCAGCATTTT. Protein product: CASSQFCKGQGGNQPQHF.